The rows below give T cell receptor beta chains drawn from one sample of a study of cytomegalovirus exposure and HLA in healthy donors. Data came from immunoSEQ multiplex PCR; TCRdb stores just in-frame clones and leaves some out. The table shows 130,000 to 150,000 clones, with more than 75% occurring only once. Material for sequencing was PBMCs. These receptors all come from a man between 18 and 35 years old in good health and CMV-seronegative. CDR3s leave out the opening cysteine and the closing phenylalanine or tryptophan.

V	J	CDR3
TRBV5-1	TRBJ1-2	ASSLGAAVDGYT
TRBV5-1	TRBJ1-6	ASSQDRGSLNSPLH
TRBV5-1	TRBJ2-7	ASRGGTFVYEQY
TRBV29-1	TRBJ2-7	SVSGGGGEQY
TRBV5-1	TRBJ1-1	ASSLVPRGQGYTEAF
TRBV7-9	TRBJ1-1	ASSVPGQYTEAF
TRBV14	TRBJ1-4	ASSQGGGFSRPNEKLF
TRBV30	TRBJ1-1	AWSRDRGFEAF
TRBV15	TRBJ2-3	ATSGGLTGAGTDTQY
TRBV28	TRBJ2-2	ASSPRGDTGELF
TRBV15	TRBJ2-7	ATSTQSGHPL
TRBV4-1	TRBJ2-6	ASSQGQAVANVLT
TRBV19	TRBJ2-3	ASRRQDTSTDTQY
TRBV25-1	TRBJ1-2	ASAGQGARGYT
TRBV29-1	TRBJ1-4	SVDDRGSHEKLF
TRBV7-9	TRBJ2-5	ASSSTGLAGNQETQY
TRBV19	TRBJ2-1	ASTAGTGRNEQF
TRBV2	TRBJ1-5	ASSYRGQRNSNQPQH
TRBV29-1	NA	SAETTGLYEQY
TRBV5-1	TRBJ2-3	ASSFEGGTDTQY
TRBV19	TRBJ2-1	ASSIVLAGGDYNEQF
TRBV9	TRBJ1-4	ASSVGTAVNEKLF
TRBV27	TRBJ1-4	ASSLGPWEKLF
TRBV10-3	TRBJ2-3	AAGTVGTDTQY
TRBV2	TRBJ2-3	ASGLAGTDTQY
TRBV7-9	TRBJ1-1	ASSLEARGTEAF
TRBV19	TRBJ2-2	ASSTGNTGELF
TRBV7-9	TRBJ2-7	ASSPTDRYEQY
TRBV30	TRBJ1-1	AWSDAGATTEAF
TRBV9	TRBJ2-2	ASSVQRERNTGELF
TRBV4-2	TRBJ2-1	ASSQEAGVVNEQF
TRBV29-1	TRBJ2-5	SAVGQGGETQY
TRBV5-1	TRBJ1-5	ASSRSTGVGQPQH
TRBV5-4	TRBJ1-1	ASSWDRGHTEAF
TRBV2	TRBJ1-1	ASSDLTVNTEAF
TRBV30	TRBJ2-7	AWKGTRGYEQY
TRBV6-5	TRBJ1-4	ASSYSGTGREKLF
TRBV27	TRBJ2-4	ASSYLLPQEGNIQY
TRBV28	TRBJ2-3	ASSPPEATDTQY
TRBV5-1	TRBJ1-6	ASSAQGAQASPLH
TRBV19	TRBJ1-1	AAEGNTEAF
TRBV6-1	TRBJ1-3	ASSPGDSSGNTIY
TRBV20-1	TRBJ2-5	VAGSRETQY
TRBV27	TRBJ2-7	ASSLSATVYEQY